This T cell receptor beta chain was sequenced for a study of shared clonotypes between healthy human individuals. Naive CD8 cells lacked CD45RO and underwent positive selection for CCR7, leaving out terminally differentiated effector memory CD45RA+ cells. The CDR3 sequence is 20 residues long. Germline V gene data show CDR1 as MDHEN and CDR2 as SYDVKM. With V trimmed by 6 bases and J by 7 bases, 23 bases remained unmatched. Clones were read by immunoSEQ multiplex PCR, and TCRdb kept only the in-frame ones, dropping some. The sample lists over 2,000,000 clones, 93% occurring once. The chain employs TRBV28 and TRBJ2-2; 10 bases match TRBD2. Sequenced sample: naive CD8+ T cells from PBMCs. This TCR came from a man younger than 35 in good health. Some clones in this sample may be carry-over from other donors' samples. The DNA of the CDR3 is TGTGCCAGCAGCTCACTAAAAGATGGGAGCGGGAGGGCCCTAGGCGGGGAGCTGTTTTTT. Protein sequence: CASSSLKDGSGRALGGELFF.